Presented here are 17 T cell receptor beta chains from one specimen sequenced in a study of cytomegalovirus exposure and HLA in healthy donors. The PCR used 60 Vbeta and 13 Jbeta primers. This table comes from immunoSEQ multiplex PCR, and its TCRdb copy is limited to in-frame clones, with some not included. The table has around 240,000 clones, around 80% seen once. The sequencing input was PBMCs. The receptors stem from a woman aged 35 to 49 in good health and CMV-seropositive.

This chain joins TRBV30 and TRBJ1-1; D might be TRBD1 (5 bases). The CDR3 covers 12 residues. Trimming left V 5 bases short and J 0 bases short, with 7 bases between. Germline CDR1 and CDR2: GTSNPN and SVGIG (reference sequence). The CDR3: CAWGQVNTEAFF. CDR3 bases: TGTGCCTGGGGACAAGTGAACACTGAAGCTTTCTTT.

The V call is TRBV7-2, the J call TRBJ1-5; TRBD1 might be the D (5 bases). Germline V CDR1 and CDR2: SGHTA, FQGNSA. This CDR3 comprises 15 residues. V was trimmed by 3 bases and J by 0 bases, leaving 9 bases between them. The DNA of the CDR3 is TGTGCCAGCAGCTTTATAGGGGATAGCAATCAGCCCCAGCATTTT. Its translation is CASSFIGDSNQPQHF.

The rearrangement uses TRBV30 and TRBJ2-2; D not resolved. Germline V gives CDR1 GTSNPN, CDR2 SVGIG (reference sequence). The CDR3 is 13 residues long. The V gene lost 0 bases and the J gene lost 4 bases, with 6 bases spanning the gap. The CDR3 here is CAWSVIVTGELFF. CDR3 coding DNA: TGTGCCTGGAGTGTAATCGTCACCGGGGAGCTGTTTTTT.

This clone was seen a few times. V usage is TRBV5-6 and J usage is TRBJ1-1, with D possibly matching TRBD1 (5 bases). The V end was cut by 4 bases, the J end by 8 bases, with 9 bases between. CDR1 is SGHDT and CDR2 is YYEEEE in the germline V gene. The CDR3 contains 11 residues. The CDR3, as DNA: TGTGCCAGCAGCATCCGACAGGAAGCTTTCTTT. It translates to CASSIRQEAFF.

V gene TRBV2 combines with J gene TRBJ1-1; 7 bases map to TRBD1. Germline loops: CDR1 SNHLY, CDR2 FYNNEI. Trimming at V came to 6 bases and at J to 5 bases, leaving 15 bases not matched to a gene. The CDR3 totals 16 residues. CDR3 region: CASSPDRLEASTEAFF. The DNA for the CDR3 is TGTGCCAGCAGCCCGGACAGGCTTGAGGCAAGTACTGAAGCTTTCTTT.

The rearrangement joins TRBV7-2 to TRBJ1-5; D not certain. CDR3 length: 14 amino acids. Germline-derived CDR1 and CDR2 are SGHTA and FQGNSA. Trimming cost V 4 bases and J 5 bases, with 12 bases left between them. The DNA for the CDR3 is TGTGCCAGCAGCTACCCCGGAGGACATCAGCCCCAGCATTTT. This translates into CASSYPGGHQPQHF.

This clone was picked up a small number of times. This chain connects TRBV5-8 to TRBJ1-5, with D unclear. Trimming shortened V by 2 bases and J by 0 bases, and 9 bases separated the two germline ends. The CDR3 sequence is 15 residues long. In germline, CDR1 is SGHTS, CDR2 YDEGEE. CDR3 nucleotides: TGTGCCAGCAGCTTATATGAGCTTAGCAATCAGCCCCAGCATTTT. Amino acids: CASSLYELSNQPQHF.

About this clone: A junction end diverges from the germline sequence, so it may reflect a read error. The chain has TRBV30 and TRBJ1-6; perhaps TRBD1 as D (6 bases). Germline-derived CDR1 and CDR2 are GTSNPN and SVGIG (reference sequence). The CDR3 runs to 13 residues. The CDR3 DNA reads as TGTGCCGGGAGTTGGACAGATAATTCACCCCTCCACTTT. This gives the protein CAGSWTDNSPLHF. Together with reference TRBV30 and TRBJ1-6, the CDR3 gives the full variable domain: SQTIHQWPATLVQPVGSPLSLECTVEGTSNPNLYWYRQAAGRGLQLLFYSVGIGQISSEVPQNLSASRPQDRQFILSSKKLLLSDSGFYLCAGSWTDNSPLHFGNGTRLTVT.

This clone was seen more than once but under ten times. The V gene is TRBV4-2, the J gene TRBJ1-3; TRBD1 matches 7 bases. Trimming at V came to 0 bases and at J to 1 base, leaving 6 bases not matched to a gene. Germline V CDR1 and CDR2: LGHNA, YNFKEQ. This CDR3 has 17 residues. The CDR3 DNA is TGTGCCAGCAGCCAAGATCTTACCAGGGGGTCTGGAAACACCATATATTTT. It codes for CASSQDLTRGSGNTIYF.

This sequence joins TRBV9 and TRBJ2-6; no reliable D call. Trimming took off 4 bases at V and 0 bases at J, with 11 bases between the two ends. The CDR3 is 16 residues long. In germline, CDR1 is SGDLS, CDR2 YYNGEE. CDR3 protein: CASSLLPSSGANVLTF. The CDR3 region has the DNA TGTGCCAGCAGCCTCCTCCCCAGCTCTGGGGCCAACGTCCTGACTTTC.

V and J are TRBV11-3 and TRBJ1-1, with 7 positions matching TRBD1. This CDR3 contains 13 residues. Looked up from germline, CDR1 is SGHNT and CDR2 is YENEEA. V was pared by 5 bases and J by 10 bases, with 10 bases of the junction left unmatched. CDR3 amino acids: CASSRQGVLGAFF. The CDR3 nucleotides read TGTGCCAGCAGCCGGCAGGGGGTTCTTGGAGCTTTCTTT.

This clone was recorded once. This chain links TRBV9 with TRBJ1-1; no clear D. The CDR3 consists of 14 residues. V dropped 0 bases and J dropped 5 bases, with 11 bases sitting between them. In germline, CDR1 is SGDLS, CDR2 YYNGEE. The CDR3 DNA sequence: TGTGCCAGCAGCGTAGAGCCGGGGAGGACTGAAGCTTTCTTT. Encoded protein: CASSVEPGRTEAFF.

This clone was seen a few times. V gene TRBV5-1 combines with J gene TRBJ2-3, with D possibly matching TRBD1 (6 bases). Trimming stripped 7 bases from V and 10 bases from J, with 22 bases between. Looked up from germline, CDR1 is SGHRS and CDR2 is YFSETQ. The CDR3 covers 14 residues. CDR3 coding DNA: TGCGCCAGCGGTCTCCAGGGGCCAAGGACGCCGCAGTATTTT. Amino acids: CASGLQGPRTPQYF. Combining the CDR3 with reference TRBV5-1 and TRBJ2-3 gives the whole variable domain KAGVTQTPRYLIKTRGQQVTLSCSPISGHRSVSWYQQTPGQGLQFLFEYFSETQRNKGNFPGRFSGRQFSNSRSEMNVSTLELGDSALYLCASGLQGPRTPQYFGPGTRLTVL.

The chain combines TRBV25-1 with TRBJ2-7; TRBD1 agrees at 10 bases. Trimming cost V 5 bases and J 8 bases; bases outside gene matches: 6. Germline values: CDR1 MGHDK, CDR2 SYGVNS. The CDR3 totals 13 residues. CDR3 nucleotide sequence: TGTGCCAGCAGTCTGGACAGGGGGTCGAAGCAGTACTTC. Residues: CASSLDRGSKQYF.

In DNA form, the CDR3 reads TGTGCCAGCAGCGGACGATCGGGGGGGCGGGGCAATGAGCAGTTCTTC. This translates into CASSGRSGGRGNEQFF. This rearrangement joins TRBV5-6 to TRBJ2-1; 8 bases agree with TRBD2. Germline V gene sequence: CDR1 SGHDT, CDR2 YYEEEE. V was clipped by 4 bases and J by 6 bases; unmatched bases: 12. The length of the CDR3 is 16 residues. Combining the CDR3 with reference TRBV5-6 and TRBJ2-1 gives the whole variable domain DAGVTQSPTHLIKTRGQQVTLRCSPKSGHDTVSWYQQALGQGPQFIFQYYEEEERQRGNFPDRFSGHQFPNYSSELNVNALLLGDSALYLCASSGRSGGRGNEQFFGPGTRLTVL.

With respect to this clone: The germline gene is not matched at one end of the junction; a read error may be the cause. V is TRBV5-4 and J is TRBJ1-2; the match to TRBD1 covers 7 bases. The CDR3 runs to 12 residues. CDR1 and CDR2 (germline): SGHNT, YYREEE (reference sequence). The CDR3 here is CASSQGQLATAF. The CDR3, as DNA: TGTGCCAGCAGCCAGGGACAGCTGGCTACGGCCTTC.

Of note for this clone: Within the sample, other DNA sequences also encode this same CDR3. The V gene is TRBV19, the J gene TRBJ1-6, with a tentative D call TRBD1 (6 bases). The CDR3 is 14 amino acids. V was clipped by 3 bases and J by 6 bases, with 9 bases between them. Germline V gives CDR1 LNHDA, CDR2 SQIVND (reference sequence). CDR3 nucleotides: TGTGCCAGTAGTATCGGACAGCTTAATTCACCCCTCCACTTT. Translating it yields CASSIGQLNSPLHF. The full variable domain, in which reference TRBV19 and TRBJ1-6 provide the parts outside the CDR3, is DGGITQSPKYLFRKEGQNVTLSCEQNLNHDAMYWYRQDPGQGLRLIYYSQIVNDFQKGDIAEGYSVSREKKESFPLTVTSAQKNPTAFYLCASSIGQLNSPLHFGNGTRLTVT.